This TCR beta chain was observed in a study of blood T cell repertoires in COVID-19 (dated by TCRdb to 2018 to 2021). The study in broad terms: Collaborator samples came from the United States, Italy and Spain and covered acute and convalescent phases of COVID-19. The prospective study material was composed of cDNA or gDNA derived from T cells, B-cell-depleted T cells, or PBMCs. The samples were drawn from the first 160 participants of the ongoing ImmuneRACE study and from some 1,300 subjects provided by 6 global collaborators. Nearly every sample came with metadata listing a de-identified subject ID, COVID-19 status, age in years and sex. The dataset comprised deeply sampled blood TCRbeta repertoires from subjects exposed to, actively infected with, or recovered from COVID-19. The repertoires were made available in a free public database intended to serve as a resource for research on the immune response to SARS-CoV-2. Where HLA class I and class II types were available, the types were taken from metadata supplied by the sample provider, not from assay-based typing. Study-level results and caveats: How much clinical and demographic metadata was included differed by source and by participant, and the metadata was provided uncurated.

In the prospective study, participants were roughly 18 to 95 years old, resided in around 25 geographic areas of the United States, and were enrolled through a virtual design. Cohort assignment in the prospective study relied on participant-reported clinical history from a screening survey and a study questionnaire. Recovered participants in ImmuneRACE Cohort 3 were defined by two consecutive negative NP/OP PCR tests, clearance by a healthcare professional, or resolution of symptoms. In the prospective study, mobile phlebotomists collected whole blood, serum and a nasopharyngeal or oropharyngeal swab from each participant. Additional blood draws and questionnaires over a 2-month period could optionally be provided by prospective study participants. Before DNA extraction, blood samples from the prospective study were shipped at room temperature or frozen. Compared with germline, V lacks 2 bases and J lacks 7 bases; bases without a gene match: 5. The germline V gene yields SGHDT for CDR1 and YYEEEE for CDR2. Including cysteine and phenylalanine, the CDR3 has 15 amino acids. CDR3 DNA is the only sequence kept; it has 45 bases, read in frame from the first base.

In the case of this clone: It has no known antigen specificity. No qualities accompany the bases; no much larger clone lies one base away.

TCRbeta CDR3 regions were amplified from genomic DNA using the immunoSEQ Assay, a bias-controlled multiplex PCR. From the authors' description of their analysis: Within the assay, amplification of reference gene primers was used to estimate how many nucleated cells each sample contained. To quantify the absolute abundance of each unique TCRbeta CDR3 rearrangement, sequence reads were collapsed and filtered. For each sample, productive Simpson clonality was calculated by taking the square root of Simpson's diversity index across productive rearrangements. This is the immuneACCESS table as TCRdb keeps it, with only in-frame sequences that have V and J called. A part of the clones is gone; compared with another copy, unresolved V genes explain less than half, and the rest is unexplained. V and J calls and clone size are those listed in that table; D and trimming were worked out from the DNA. Within this sample are roughly 400,000 clones, with 75% to 90% of them counted one time only. The top ten constitute roughly 1.1% of the sample.

Specimen: PBMCs or T cells enriched from blood (not recorded which). The chain was built from TRBV5-6 and TRBJ2-1; 11 junctional bases match TRBD2. The TCR was taken from a man aged 25 to 40 who had recovered from COVID-19. CDR3 region: CASSFRVAGGNEQFF. The DNA sequence is TGTGCCAGCAGCTTCAGAGTAGCGGGAGGGAATGAGCAGTTCTTC.